This is a list of T cell receptor beta chains from one sample in a study of tumor-infiltrating lymphocytes in primary liver carcinoma. Each CDR3 protein is one row after TCRdb ran MiXCR on the multiplex PCR reads. The sample comprises about 320,000 distinct CDR3 sequences, about 60% of which are singletons, and 9% rests with the top ten. What was sequenced was peripheral blood. Receptor source: a man aged 35 to 55 with primary liver carcinoma and hepatitis B virus infection. CDR3s include the opening cysteine and the closing phenylalanine or tryptophan. Fields, in order: V gene, D gene, clone size, J gene, CDR3 protein, CDR3 DNA. D genes are given only for firm matches. Clone size, where shown, is once, few, many, or a class for clones that have expanded.

TRBV9	TRBD2	.	TRBJ2-3	CASSVFPLAGAATDTQYF	TGTGCCAGCAGCGTTTTCCCCTTAGCGGGAGCGGCGACAGATACGCAGTATTTT
TRBV5-1	.	.	TRBJ1-2	CASSYGQLNYGYTF	TGCGCCAGCAGCTACGGACAGCTGAACTATGGCTACACCTTC
TRBV30	.	.	TRBJ1-1	CAFDAGTWVTEAFF	TGTGCCTTTGACGCAGGGACGTGGGTCACTGAAGCTTTCTTT
TRBV4-2	.	.	TRBJ1-5	CASSLEGKQPRHF	TGTGCCAGCAGCCTAGAGGGGAAGCAGCCCCGGCATTTT
TRBV25-1	TRBD2	.	TRBJ2-2	CASSEWVSGTNTGEQFF	TGTGCCAGCAGTGAATGGGTTAGCGGGACGAACACCGGGGAACAGTTTTTT
TRBV6-5	TRBD2	.	TRBJ2-7	CASSHFGTNGTPYEQYF	TGTGCCAGCAGTCACTTCGGGACTAACGGGACCCCCTACGAGCAGTACTTC
TRBV6-5	TRBD2	.	TRBJ2-1	CASGVWWRSGSGDEQFF	TGCGCCAGCGGCGTATGGTGGCGCAGCGGGAGTGGGGATGAGCAGTTCTTC
TRBV5-5	.	few	TRBJ2-1	CASGYRTGNEQFF	TGTGCCAGCGGCTACCGAACGGGCAATGAGCAATTCTTC
TRBV6-1	TRBD1	.	TRBJ1-2	CASSDTPGQGAGGYAF	TGTGCCAGCAGTGATACTCCGGGACAGGGGGCTGGAGGCTACGCCTTC
TRBV5-1	TRBD2	.	TRBJ2-1	CASSLTLAGGGNEQFF	TGCGCCAGCAGCTTGACTTTAGCGGGAGGCGGCAATGAGCAGTTCTTC
TRBV12-3/TRBV12-4	.	once	TRBJ1-6	CASSSMPGPNSPLHF	TGTGCCAGCAGTTCGATGCCAGGCCCCAATTCACCCCTCCACTTC
TRBV7-8	TRBD1	.	TRBJ2-1	CDSSFGTVDNEQFF	TGTGACAGCAGCTTCGGGACAGTAGACAATGAGCAGTTCTTC
TRBV5-1	.	.	TRBJ1-5	CASSLAGRGNQPQHF	TGCGCCAGCAGCTTGGCCGGGAGGGGCAATCAGCCCCAGCATTTT
TRBV20-1	.	.	TRBJ1-2	CSARGVQSIYGYTF	TGCAGTGCTAGGGGTGTACAGAGCATCTATGGCTACACCTTC
TRBV12-3/TRBV12-4	.	.	TRBJ1-5	CASTRGTSTNQPQHF	TGTGCCAGCACGCGGGGCACCTCAACAAATCAGCCCCAGCATTTT
TRBV12-3/TRBV12-4	.	.	TRBJ2-5	CAIGWAARETQYF	TGTGCCATAGGATGGGCGGCTCGAGAGACCCAGTACTTC
TRBV12-3/TRBV12-4	.	.	TRBJ2-7	CASSGPPLSYEQYF	TGTGCCAGCTCGGGGCCACCGCTTTCCTACGAGCAGTACTTC
TRBV11-2	.	.	TRBJ2-6	CAGRSDSSGANVLTF	TGTGCCGGTAGGTCAGACAGCTCTGGGGCCAACGTCCTGACTTTC
TRBV4-1	TRBD1	once	TRBJ1-2	CASSQDTPGQGIYGYTF	TGCGCCAGCAGCCAAGATACACCGGGACAGGGGATTTATGGCTACACCTTC
TRBV6-2/TRBV6-3	TRBD2	many	TRBJ2-1	CASSPSRLAGGGDEQFF	TGTGCCAGCAGTCCCTCCAGGCTAGCGGGAGGGGGGGATGAGCAGTTCTTC
TRBV29-1	.	.	TRBJ2-1	CSVDGRARTEQFF	TGTAGCGTTGATGGGAGAGCTCGGACTGAGCAGTTCTTC
TRBV12-3/TRBV12-4	.	many	TRBJ2-1	CASIGLRTASTSYNEQFF	TGTGCCAGCATTGGCTTACGGACGGCCTCCACTTCCTACAATGAGCAGTTCTTC
TRBV6-1	.	.	TRBJ2-4	CASSEWHGKGKYIQYF	TGTGCCAGCAGTGAATGGCATGGGAAGGGTAAATACATTCAGTATTTC
TRBV6-5	TRBD1	many	TRBJ1-4	CASSPATGGREKLFF	TGTGCCAGCAGTCCTGCGACAGGGGGCCGTGAAAAACTGTTTTTT
TRBV12-3/TRBV12-4	TRBD2	.	TRBJ2-3	CASSLGGRPDAQYF	TGTGCCAGCAGTTTAGGCGGGAGACCAGATGCGCAGTATTTT
TRBV29-1	.	many	TRBJ1-5	CSVESGSDQPQHF	TGCAGCGTTGAATCAGGGTCGGATCAGCCCCAGCATTTT
TRBV6-5	.	once	TRBJ2-1	CASSPGGVDEQFF	TGTGCCAGCAGCCCTGGGGGTGTCGATGAGCAGTTCTTC
TRBV10-2	TRBD1	.	TRBJ1-1	CASSGNSRGDEAFF	TGCGCCAGCAGTGGAAACTCCAGGGGGGATGAAGCTTTCTTT
TRBV5-1	.	.	TRBJ2-1	CASSLVQGLYNEHFF	TGCGCCAGCAGCTTGGTACAGGGACTCTACAATGAGCACTTCTTC
TRBV29-1	TRBD2	many	TRBJ2-1	CSVEYAGGFGGNEQFF	TGCAGCGTTGAATACGCGGGGGGTTTTGGAGGCAATGAGCAGTTCTTC